The 22 T cell receptor beta chains below come from one sample, sequenced in a study of memory CD4+ T cells and cytomegalovirus serostatus. The sort gate was single viable CD3+CD4+CD8-CD45RO+ cells for memory CD4+ T cells. The data were produced by immunoSEQ multiplex PCR, yet TCRdb's version contains in-frame clones alone and is incomplete. Among 64,000 or so clones listed, 75% to 80% were seen once. What was sequenced was memory CD4+ T cells from blood. These receptors were obtained from an adult in good health and CMV-seronegative.

This chain links TRBV30 with TRBJ2-1; 8 bases fit TRBD2. The CDR3 totals 13 residues. From germline, CDR1 is GTSNPN and CDR2 SVGIG (reference sequence). V lost 5 bases, J lost 15 bases, and 15 bases stayed unmatched. The CDR3 region is CAWDRTSPDVPFF. The CDR3 region has the DNA TGTGCCTGGGACCGGACTAGCCCGGACGTTCCGTTCTTC.

The chain employs TRBV18 and TRBJ2-2; 9 bases align to TRBD1. Trimming removed 1 base from V and 0 bases from J; junction bases left unmatched: 3. The CDR3 loop spans 17 amino acids. Germline assignment: CDR1 KGHSH and CDR2 LQKENI. The CDR3: CASSPRGTGTNTGELFF. CDR3 DNA sequence: TGTGCCAGCTCACCACGGGGGACAGGGACGAACACCGGGGAGCTGTTTTTT.

The V and J genes are TRBV30 and TRBJ1-1; no reliable D call. The CDR3 spans 11 residues. In germline, CDR1 is GTSNPN, CDR2 SVGIG (reference sequence). Trimming removed 2 bases at V and 3 bases at J, with 4 bases between. In DNA form, the CDR3 reads TGTGCCTGGAGTACCTACACTGAAGCTTTCTTT. It codes for CAWSTYTEAFF.

The chain links TRBV30 to TRBJ2-3; tentatively, D is TRBD1 or TRBD2 (5 bases each). V was shortened by 7 bases and J by 0 bases, with 11 bases between the two germline ends. From germline, CDR1 is GTSNPN and CDR2 SVGIG (reference sequence). This CDR3 is 13 amino acids long. CDR3 in DNA: TGTGCCTCTAACCGGGACAGCACAGATACGCAGTATTTT. Translating it yields CASNRDSTDTQYF.

This sequence joins TRBV21-1 and TRBJ2-7; the table's D gene call, TRBD2, was not cross checked with the DNA. TRBV21-1 corresponds to a pseudogene. CDR3 length equals 16 residues. CDR3: CASSKDGRGDPYEQYF. The CDR3 DNA sequence: TGTGCCAGCAGCAAAGATGGGAGGGGCGACCCCTACGAGCAGTACTTC.

There are a few counts of this clone. The rearrangement joins TRBV4-1 to TRBJ2-7, with 9 nucleotides matching TRBD1. Germline-derived CDR1 and CDR2 are MGHRA and YSYEKL. This CDR3 comprises 16 residues. V trimming: 4 bases; J trimming: 2 bases; junction bases outside the gene matches: 9. CDR3 loop: CASSRSPGQGAYEQYF. DNA for the CDR3: TGCGCCAGCAGCCGGAGCCCGGGACAGGGTGCCTACGAGCAGTACTTC.

This chain connects TRBV11-2 to TRBJ2-7; 8 positions match TRBD1. V trimming: 4 bases; J trimming: 2 bases; junction bases outside the gene matches: 4. Germline CDR1 SGHAT, CDR2 FQNNGV. The CDR3 runs 14 residues. The CDR3 protein is CASSYRTGPYEQYF. As DNA, the CDR3 is TGTGCCAGCAGCTACCGGACAGGGCCCTACGAGCAGTACTTC.

The chain recombines TRBV5-1 with TRBJ2-7; 11 nucleotides match TRBD2. Losses at the gene ends were 4 bases for V and 2 bases for J; bases not matched to a gene: 5. Germline loops: CDR1 SGHRS, CDR2 YFSETQ. CDR3 length: 15 amino acids. The DNA for the CDR3 is TGCGCCAGCAGCCCTATAGCGGGAGGGCCCTACGAGCAGTACTTC. It yields the protein CASSPIAGGPYEQYF.

This chain's CDR3 is CASSLTYEQYF. Here the CDR3 DNA reads TGTGCCAGCAGTCTAACCTACGAGCAGTACTTC. J is TRBJ2-7 and V is TRBV6-1; D is ambiguous. CDR3 length: 11 residues. Per germline, CDR1 MNHNS and CDR2 SASEGT. V shed 5 bases and J shed 2 bases, with 4 bases lying between them.

This clone showed up just a few times. The chain employs TRBV11-1 and TRBJ1-1; no clear D. The CDR3 length is 13 residues. Germline assignment: CDR1 SGHAT and CDR2 FQDESV (reference sequence). Trimming took off 1 base at V and 4 bases at J, with 7 bases between the two ends. CDR3 in amino acids: CASSLEETTEAFF. The DNA of the CDR3 is TGTGCCAGCAGCTTAGAGGAGACCACTGAAGCTTTCTTT.

This clone was observed once. The chain couples TRBV28 to TRBJ1-1, with D possibly matching TRBD1 (6 bases). V was pared by 4 bases and J by 4 bases, with 13 bases between. The germline CDR1 and CDR2 sequences are MDHEN and SYDVKM. The CDR3 totals 14 residues. The CDR3: CASSSPTGSTEAFF. CDR3 nucleotides: TGTGCCAGCAGTTCCCCGACAGGCAGCACTGAAGCTTTCTTT.

The rearrangement links TRBV5-1 to TRBJ1-2; D is possibly TRBD1 (5 bases). Per the germline V gene, CDR1 is SGHRS and CDR2 is YFSETQ. With 0 bases removed from V and 7 bases from J, the gap between germline ends came to 13 bases. This CDR3 has 14 residues. CDR3 DNA: TGCGCCAGCAGCTTGGGTCCAGCGGGGGGTGGCTACACCTTC. Translated: CASSLGPAGGGYTF.

This chain links TRBV2 with TRBJ1-2; D might be TRBD1 (5 bases). Trimming cost V 6 bases and J 5 bases, with 16 bases left between them. CDR3 length equals 14 residues. CDR1 SNHLY and CDR2 FYNNEI come from the germline V gene. CDR3 DNA sequence: TGTGCCAGCAGCGATTACCGGGACGGATATGGCTACACCTTC. Its translation is CASSDYRDGYGYTF.

The chain employs TRBV5-6 and TRBJ1-1, with D possibly TRBD1 on 6 matching bases. Germline-derived CDR1 and CDR2 are SGHDT and YYEEEE. The ends were cut back, 0 bases at V and 11 bases at J, with 17 bases in the middle. The length of the CDR3 is 14 residues. The CDR3 is CASSLEGTGNRAFF. The DNA of the CDR3 is TGTGCCAGCAGCTTGGAGGGAACAGGGAATCGGGCTTTCTTT. The variable domain in full, with the rest retrieved from reference TRBV5-6 and TRBJ1-1, is DAGVTQSPTHLIKTRGQQVTLRCSPKSGHDTVSWYQQALGQGPQFIFQYYEEEERQRGNFPDRFSGHQFPNYSSELNVNALLLGDSALYLCASSLEGTGNRAFFGQGTRLTVV.

This sequence joins TRBV19 and TRBJ1-2; D ambiguous. CDR1 and CDR2 from the germline V gene are LNHDA and SQIVND (reference sequence). V lost 6 bases, J lost 1 base, and 9 bases lay in between. This CDR3 region has 13 residues. The CDR3 sequence: CASRETSNYGYTF. The DNA of the CDR3 is TGTGCCAGTAGGGAGACAAGTAACTATGGCTACACCTTC.

This rearrangement joins TRBV6-5 to TRBJ1-1; D is ambiguous. Germline V CDR1 and CDR2: MNHEY, SVGAGI. V lost 6 bases and J lost 8, with 10 bases in between. The CDR3 has 11 residues. The CDR3 coding sequence is TGTGCCAGCAGCTTCGGATCCGAAGCTTTCTTT. This codes for CASSFGSEAFF.

Notes on this clone: Relative to the germline gene, one junction end is altered; a read error may explain this. The chain combines TRBV7-9 with TRBJ2-3, with TRBD2 matching 7 bases. Per germline, CDR1 SEHNR and CDR2 FQNEAQ (reference sequence). The CDR3 is 12 amino acids. This CDR3 is CASSLADDTQYF. Written as DNA, the CDR3 is TGTGCCAGCAGCCTAGCGGACGATACGCAGTATTTT.

The V and J genes are TRBV7-2 and TRBJ2-7; 7 bases are shared with TRBD1. V lost 4 bases and J lost 5; bases outside the gene matches: 8. CDR3 size: 14 residues. Germline V CDR1 and CDR2: SGHTA, FQGNSA. The CDR3 reads CASSWYRGPNEQYF. CDR3 DNA sequence: TGTGCCAGCAGCTGGTACAGGGGACCTAACGAGCAGTACTTC.

This chain uses TRBV10-1 with TRBJ2-1; D possibly matches TRBD1 or TRBD2 (5 bases each). There are 12 residues in the CDR3. Germline CDR1 is WNHNN and CDR2 is SYGVQD (reference sequence). Between the trimmed V and J ends, which lost 0 bases and 9 bases, there was a span of 6 bases. The CDR3 DNA is TGCGCCAGCAGTGAGTCGAGGGGTGAGCAGTTCTTC. Translated, it gives CASSESRGEQFF.

This chain uses TRBV7-9 with TRBJ2-1, with TRBD2 identical over 12 bases. This CDR3 is 17 amino acids long. Germline CDR1 is SEHNR and CDR2 is FQNEAQ (reference sequence). J gave up 7 bases and V 1 base, and 8 bases lay outside the gene matches. The CDR3 reads CASSLVGRLAGGNEQFF. CDR3 nucleotides: TGTGCCAGCAGCTTAGTTGGTCGGCTAGCGGGGGGGAATGAGCAGTTCTTC.

The chain employs TRBV5-1 and TRBJ1-1, with a tentative D call TRBD1 (5 bases). V lost 4 bases, J lost 0 bases, and 10 bases lay in between. The length of the CDR3 is 14 residues. The germline V gene encodes CDR1 SGHRS and CDR2 YFSETQ. The CDR3 DNA sequence: TGCGCCAGCAGCGGGGACGGTTTGAACACTGAAGCTTTCTTT. Amino acids: CASSGDGLNTEAFF.

The chain couples TRBV4-3 to TRBJ2-5; tentatively, D is TRBD2 (5 bases). Per the germline V gene, CDR1 is LGHNA and CDR2 is YSLEER. The CDR3 is 15 residues long. Trimming cost V 0 bases and J 5 bases, with 13 bases left between them. The CDR3 loop is CASSQDEGRRETQYF. CDR3 in DNA: TGCGCCAGCAGCCAAGACGAGGGCCGACGGGAGACCCAGTACTTC.